The text below deals with one T cell receptor beta chain. Its antigen has not been determined. Base qualities are not at hand, and no much larger clone is one base apart. The sample belongs to a study of cytomegalovirus exposure and HLA in healthy donors (dated 2017 in TCRdb). Background for the entire study: In an earlier analysis of roughly 590 of the donors, approximately 300 Gb of sequence data and 90 million to 120 million unique TCR beta sequences from some 170 million T cells were reported. The study used immunosequencing to profile the T cell repertoires of around 600 subjects and linked those repertoires to cytomegalovirus serostatus. Along with the approximately 650-subject first cohort, a separate validation cohort of over a hundred different subjects was used. To decide whether each TCR beta V gene segment behaved as functional or pseudogenic, an earlier analysis of some 600 of the donors relied on high-throughput TCR beta sequencing. On average, approximately 250,000 unique TCR beta nucleotide sequences were sequenced per donor among about 400 genotyped donors of the cohort, with roughly 20% of those sequences being non-productive. Both class I and class II loci were covered by HLA typing, at four-digit resolution. The study combined high-throughput TCR immunosequencing, statistical association of individual TCRs with disease status, and machine learning to predict cytomegalovirus infection status. Typing coverage varied by locus: 629-630 donors for A, B, C, DRB1 and DQB1; 522 for DQA1; nearly 610 for DPA1; roughly 450 for DPB1. To study patterns of TCR occurrence, a later analysis re-analyzed previously published TCR beta repertoires from 666 donors and added high-resolution HLA genotyping. Donor age, sex, ethnicity and CMV serostatus were compiled alongside the repertoire data. All discovery cohort repertoires had been generated on a single sequencing platform. Because of strong linkage in the cohort, roughly five DR-DQ haplotypes were treated as single units for association and clustering. An early release that covered about 600 HLA-typed donors contained 250 to 350 gigabases of sequencing data and tens of millions of unique TCR sequences. A later genetic analysis used genome-wide SNP genotypes for about 65% of the roughly 670 donors, treating that subset as a discovery cohort. Of the roughly 400 genotyped donors, 65% to 90% were placed in the genetic ancestry cluster associated with self-reported Caucasian donors. The study aimed to test whether cataloging public T cell receptors could reveal signatures of past pathogen exposure. Rather than using new phenotypic data, the later analysis identified candidate immune exposures from TCR beta sequences and from how often those sequences occurred across donors. Study-wide conclusions, independent of this receptor: Only TCR beta chains were sequenced in this cohort, and the absence of alpha or paired-chain data limited detectable features. In vitro tests confirmed that a few of the cytomegalovirus-associated TCR beta chains recognize cytomegalovirus antigens. An association between a missense DCLRE1C variant and V-gene and J-gene trimming of TCR beta chains was found in a later genetic analysis and replicated in an independent cohort. Broadly in line with IMGT annotations, most TCR beta V segments showed up in productive rearrangements about 87% or about 30% of the time in an earlier analysis of 450 to 750 of the donors. The study gave a list of under 200 TCR beta chains associated with cytomegalovirus. The sequencing pipeline was judged likely to have produced a cluster of highly shared sequence variants as a technical artifact. At a false discovery rate of 0.05, a later analysis linked 15,000 to 20,000 TCR beta sequences to specific HLA alleles. Compared with the 666-donor mean, donors in an Asian-associated ancestry cluster had fewer N-insertions in productive TCRs, according to a later genetic analysis. When HLA alleles, especially DR and DQ, strongly co-occurred, TCR associations were difficult to assign to individual alleles. Correlated functional status among segregating V segments might be attributable to linkage disequilibrium, but an unknown experimental factor could not be ruled out. The classifier was reported to diagnose cytomegalovirus status with high specificity and sensitivity in both the original cohort and the validation cohort. Across donors, most TCR sequences were observed very rarely, whereas some public TCRs were present in many individuals. It was suggested by the authors that the approach could potentially be generalized to other disease states and immunological phenotypes. In a later analysis, the rate of TCR association differed among HLA loci, with DRB1 alleles having the most associated TCRs and HLA-C alleles having the fewest. In a later analysis, HLA-associated TCR beta chains showed more clonal expansion and lower generation probabilities than non-associated chains that were equally common. A later analysis found that most CMV-associated TCR beta chains appeared HLA-restricted, with HLA associations seemingly driven largely by CMV exposure. Because HLA typing was missing for some donors at each locus, association tests included only the typed subset. Several of the top co-occurrence clusters appeared to be linked to parvovirus B19, influenza, CMV and Epstein-Barr virus, according to a later analysis. A further reported finding was that TCR beta sequences accurately predicted the HLA-A and HLA-B alleles for most subjects in the first cohort. For the cohort, immune exposure information was limited to CMV serostatus. The 87-base-pair reads could not distinguish some IMGT-functional V segments, including TRBV6-2 and TRBV6-3, so those segments were excluded. Sequencing depth was assumed to be roughly uniform across donors in the presence/absence analyses, though that assumption may not hold. Seventeen rarely observed V segments, including chromosome 9 orphons, were excluded from the earlier analysis of 550 to 700 of the donors because counts were too low.

Relative to germline, V is 5 bases shorter and J is 2 bases shorter, with 13 bases between their ends. CDR1 and CDR2 were assigned from the germline V gene (reference sequence) as LNHDA and SQIVND. The CDR3 runs 15 amino acids, cysteine and phenylalanine included. Only the CDR3 region is kept as DNA, spanning 45 bases read in frame from base 1. Receptors were amplified or captured by the immunoSEQ multiplex PCR assay. The multiplex PCR relied on a mix of 60 forward primers for TCR Vbeta segments and 13 reverse primers for TCR Jbeta segments. The CDR3 region of rearranged TCR beta genes was amplified from genomic DNA by a multiplex PCR assay. The Illumina HiSeq System was used to sequence the amplified TCR beta libraries as 87-base-pair reads. Per the authors' processing: A later analysis tallied 75 million to 95 million unique TCR beta chains across the 640 or so repertoires, and about 10 million of those chains were shared by two or more donors. To remove PCR and sequencing errors, raw reads were error-corrected and collapsed into unique sequences using a nearest-neighbor algorithm that merged closely related sequences. Alignment of CDR3 sequences to IMGT reference sequences was used to assign V, D and J gene segments. For a sequence to be retained, a match of at least six nucleotides was required to both a V gene segment and a J gene segment. A rearrangement was called productive if the CDR3 had no stop codons and remained in frame with V and J, and every other rearrangement was called non-productive. CDR3 was defined according to IMGT convention as the region running from the second conserved V-encoded cysteine to the conserved J-encoded phenylalanine. Sequences without an unambiguous match to a single V gene segment were excluded from the earlier analysis of almost 600 of the donors. In an earlier analysis of approximately 560 of the donors, a V segment was called functional when productive rearrangements were above 56.7%, and segregating when the standard deviation between donors exceeded 5%. To diagnose cytomegalovirus status from the catalog of TCR beta chain sequences, a statistical classification framework was built. In a later analysis, V and J genes were assigned by comparing TCR nucleotide sequences against IMGT/GENE-DB human TR gene sequences. A later analysis assigned CDR3 sequences and most-parsimonious VDJ recombination scenarios with the TCRdist pipeline. In a later analysis, every TCR beta chain was defined by the combination of its CDR3 amino acid sequence and its V-gene family, and reads without a unique V-gene family were dropped. In a later analysis, 500 to 700 highly shared, low-generation-probability nucleotide sequences were removed to address suspected cross-contamination and a sequencing artifact. In a later analysis, a clonal expansion index for each public chain was calculated from normalized within-repertoire ranks of inferred template counts. A later analysis computed generation probabilities with a VDJ recombination model fitted to out-of-frame rearrangements, and checked the results against IGoR. Hypergeometric tests were used in a later analysis to score TCR-TCR, TCR-HLA and TCR-CMV co-occurrence, with a repertoire-size bias correction applied to the TCR pairs. In a later analysis, false discovery rates were estimated by permuting HLA or CMV assignments 20 times. A later analysis grouped co-occurring TCRs with DBSCAN, adding TCRdist sequence similarity when clustering within HLA-allele-positive subsets. Repertoires with fewer than 30,000 or more than 120,000 public chains were left out of co-occurrence clustering, as were about five repertoires with anomalous nucleotide sharing. TCRdb mirrors the immuneACCESS table, restricted to in-frame sequences. Some clones are absent from its copies; in checked studies, under half trace to an unresolved V gene, and the reason for the others is unknown. The DNA was the basis for D and trimming; V, J and clone size are from that table. Across this sample there are about 120,000 clones, with roughly 80% seen only once. The ten largest account for around 30% of the sample.

The cohort comprised hundreds of healthy bone marrow donors. Cohort members were all nominally healthy when sampled, although unrecorded immune exposures were likely present. The donor tested CMV seropositive, placing the donor among the 250 to 300 seropositive members of the cohort. A peripheral blood sample was collected from each donor, and TCR beta sequencing was performed on peripheral blood mononuclear cells. The Qiagen DNeasy Blood Extraction Kit was used to extract genomic DNA from the blood cell samples. The TCR originated in a man aged 55 to 70 in good health and CMV-seropositive. The chain couples TRBV19 to TRBJ1-5; the D segment could be TRBD1, given 6 matching bases. Sequenced: PBMCs. The DNA sequence follows: TGTGCCAGTAGTCAGGGGCACCGTGGCAATCAGCCCCAGCATTTT. It codes for CASSQGHRGNQPQHF.